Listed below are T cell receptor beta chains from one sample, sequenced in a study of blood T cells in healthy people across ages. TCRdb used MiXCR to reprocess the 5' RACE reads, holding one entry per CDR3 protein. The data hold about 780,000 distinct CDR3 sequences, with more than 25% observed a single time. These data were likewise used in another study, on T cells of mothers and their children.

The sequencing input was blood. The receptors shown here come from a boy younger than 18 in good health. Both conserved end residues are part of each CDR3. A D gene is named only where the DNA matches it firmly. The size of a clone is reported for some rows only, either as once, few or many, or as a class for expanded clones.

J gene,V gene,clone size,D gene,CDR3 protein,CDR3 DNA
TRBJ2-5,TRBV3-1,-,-,CASSQERKETQYF,TGTGCCAGCAGCCAAGAGCGGAAAGAGACCCAGTACTTC
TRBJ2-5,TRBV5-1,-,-,CASSLDGSRRSGETQYF,TGCGCCAGCAGCTTGGACGGTTCGCGTAGATCCGGAGAGACCCAGTACTTC
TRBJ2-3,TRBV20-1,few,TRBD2,CSASPSGRDTQYF,TGCAGTGCTAGTCCTAGCGGACGAGATACGCAGTATTTT
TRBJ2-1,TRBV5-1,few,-,CASSLELIAGTDNEQFF,TGCGCCAGCAGCTTGGAGTTGATAGCGGGGACAGACAATGAGCAGTTCTTC
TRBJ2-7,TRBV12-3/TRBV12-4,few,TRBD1,CASAGQGSNEQYF,TGTGCCAGCGCGGGACAGGGGAGCAACGAGCAGTACTTC
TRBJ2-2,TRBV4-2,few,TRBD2,CASSQVDPGLAGGTGELFF,TGTGCCAGCAGCCAAGTCGACCCGGGACTAGCGGGGGGGACCGGGGAGCTGTTTTTT
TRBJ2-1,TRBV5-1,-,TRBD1,CASSLPGTGVYNEQFF,TGCGCCAGCAGCTTACCCGGGACAGGGGTATACAATGAGCAGTTCTTC
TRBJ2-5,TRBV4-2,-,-,CASSQGFKGTQYF,TGTGCCAGCAGCCAGGGTTTTAAGGGGACCCAGTACTTC
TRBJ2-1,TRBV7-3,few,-,CASSPERWAYNEQFF,TGTGCCAGCAGCCCGGAGAGGTGGGCCTACAATGAGCAGTTCTTC
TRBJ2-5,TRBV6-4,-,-,CASSGDQGETQYF,TGTGCCAGCAGTGGGGACCAGGGGGAGACCCAGTACTTC
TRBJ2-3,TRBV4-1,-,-,CASSRKVDSTDTQYF,TGCGCCAGCAGCCGGAAGGTGGACAGCACAGATACGCAGTATTTT
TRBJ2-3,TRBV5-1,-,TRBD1,CASSLGQEENTQYF,TGCGCCAGCAGTCTCGGACAGGAGGAAAATACGCAGTATTTT
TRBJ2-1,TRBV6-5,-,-,CASSLQGLPYNEQFF,TGTGCCAGCAGCCTCCAGGGGCTCCCCTACAATGAGCAGTTCTTC
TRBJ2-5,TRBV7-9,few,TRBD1,CASSATGTAYQETQYF,TGTGCCAGCAGCGCAACCGGGACAGCTTACCAAGAGACCCAGTACTTC
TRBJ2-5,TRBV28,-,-,CGSGRGLQETQYF,TGTGGCAGCGGAAGGGGCTTGCAAGAGACCCAGTACTTC
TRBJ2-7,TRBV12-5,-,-,CASGLPWPAEQYF,TGTGCTAGTGGTTTGCCTTGGCCCGCCGAGCAGTACTTC
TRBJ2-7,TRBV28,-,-,CASSFGTGHYEQYF,TGTGCCAGCAGTTTCGGGACGGGACATTACGAGCAGTACTTC
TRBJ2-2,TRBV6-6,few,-,CASSRAGAGELFF,TGTGCCAGCAGCCGCGCAGGGGCCGGGGAGCTGTTTTTT
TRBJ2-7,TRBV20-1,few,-,CSARRGGGPYEQYF,TGCAGTGCTAGAAGGGGGGGGGGGCCCTACGAGCAGTACTTC
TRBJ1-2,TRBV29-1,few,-,CSVRGDYGHTF,TGCAGCGTGAGGGGGGACTATGGCCACACCTTC
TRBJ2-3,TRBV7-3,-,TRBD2,CASSLGSGEDTQYF,TGTGCCAGCAGCTTAGGTAGCGGGGAAGATACGCAGTATTTT
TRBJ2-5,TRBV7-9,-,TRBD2,CTSSSLAGETRYF,TGTACCAGCAGCTCACTAGCGGGGGAGACCCGGTACTTC
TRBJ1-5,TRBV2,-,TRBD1,CASKTGDGNQPQHF,TGTGCCAGCAAGACAGGGGACGGCAATCAGCCCCAGCATTTT
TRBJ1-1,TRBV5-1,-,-,CASSLGTVGTEAFF,TGCGCCAGCAGCTTGGGGACCGTGGGGACTGAAGCTTTCTTT
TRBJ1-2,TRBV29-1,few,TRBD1,CSAGGQGLANYGYTF,TGCAGCGCCGGAGGACAGGGTCTAGCCAACTATGGCTACACCTTC
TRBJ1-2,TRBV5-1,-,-,CASSSEDSRRGYTF,TGCGCCAGCAGCTCTGAAGACTCCCGGCGTGGCTACACCTTC
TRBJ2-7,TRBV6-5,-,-,CASSYSRAGGSYEQYF,TGTGCCAGCAGTTACTCCCGCGCCGGGGGAAGCTACGAGCAGTACTTC
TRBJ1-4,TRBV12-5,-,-,CASGPVGGLEKLFF,TGTGCTAGTGGTCCAGTCGGTGGGTTGGAAAAACTGTTTTTT
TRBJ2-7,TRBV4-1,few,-,CASSQSGLTAYEQYF,TGCGCCAGCAGCCAATCGGGACTTACGGCCTACGAGCAGTACTTC
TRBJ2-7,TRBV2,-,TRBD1,CASREGQGVWYEQYF,TGTGCCAGCAGGGAAGGACAGGGGGTGTGGTACGAGCAGTACTTC
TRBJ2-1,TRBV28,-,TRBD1,CASNRQGPYNEQFF,TGTGCCAGCAATAGACAGGGGCCCTACAATGAGCAGTTCTTC
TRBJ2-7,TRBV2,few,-,CASIQGTGSYEQYF,TGTGCCAGCATCCAGGGCACGGGTTCCTACGAGCAGTACTTC
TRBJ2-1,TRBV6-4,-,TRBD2,CASSERGVGEQFF,TGTGCCAGCAGTGAACGGGGGGTGGGTGAGCAGTTCTTC
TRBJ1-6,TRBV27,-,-,CASSLGVSPLRF,TGTGCCAGCAGTTTAGGCGTTTCACCCCTCCGCTTT
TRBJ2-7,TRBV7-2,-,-,CASSFGSATYEQYF,TGTGCCAGCAGCTTTGGCAGTGCAACCTACGAGCAGTACTTC
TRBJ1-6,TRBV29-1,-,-,CSVGVRTDSPLHF,TGCAGCGTTGGGGTAAGGACAGATTCACCCCTCCACTTT
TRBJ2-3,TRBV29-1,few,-,CSVAGDTQYF,TGCAGCGTTGCTGGCGATACGCAGTATTTT
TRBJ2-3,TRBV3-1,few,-,CASSQAHQSTDTQYF,TGTGCCAGCAGCCAAGCTCACCAGAGCACAGATACGCAGTATTTT
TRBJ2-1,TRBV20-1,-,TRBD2,CSASTLAGGQNSFF,TGCAGTGCTAGTACTTTAGCGGGGGGGCAGAATTCGTTCTTC
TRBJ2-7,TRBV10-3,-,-,CAISDMETSYEQYF,TGTGCCATCAGTGACATGGAGACTAGCTACGAGCAGTACTTC
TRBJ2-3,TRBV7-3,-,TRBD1,CASSAGTGYSTDTQYF,TGTGCCAGCAGCGCCGGGACAGGATATAGCACAGATACGCAGTATTTT
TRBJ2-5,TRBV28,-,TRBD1,CANSTPGQGEDETQYF,TGTGCCAACAGTACCCCGGGACAGGGAGAGGACGAGACCCAGTACTTC
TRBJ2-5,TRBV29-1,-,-,CSVEEAGQETQYF,TGCAGCGTTGAAGAGGCAGGCCAAGAGACCCAGTACTTC
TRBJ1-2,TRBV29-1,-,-,CSVEEGESRGYTF,TGCAGCGTTGAAGAGGGGGAGTCGCGTGGCTACACCTTC
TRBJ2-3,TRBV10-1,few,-,CASSESRAGSTDTQYF,TGCGCCAGCAGTGAGTCGAGGGCGGGGAGCACAGATACGCAGTATTTT
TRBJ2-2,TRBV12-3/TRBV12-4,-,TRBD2,CASSPHSGGAGELFF,TGTGCCAGCAGTCCCCATAGCGGGGGGGCCGGGGAGCTGTTTTTT
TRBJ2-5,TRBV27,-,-,CASSPGWGGGRGETQYF,TGTGCCAGCAGTCCGGGGTGGGGAGGGGGCAGAGGAGAGACCCAGTACTTC
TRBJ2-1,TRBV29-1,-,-,CSVNRDGYNEQFF,TGCAGCGTTAACCGGGACGGCTACAATGAGCAGTTCTTC
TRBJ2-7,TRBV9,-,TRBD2,CASSVGLAEQYEQYF,TGTGCCAGCAGCGTTGGCCTAGCGGAGCAATACGAGCAGTACTTC
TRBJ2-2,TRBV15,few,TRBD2,CATSRDRGGENTGELFF,TGTGCCACCAGCAGAGATCGGGGAGGGGAGAACACCGGGGAGCTGTTTTTT
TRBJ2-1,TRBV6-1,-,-,CASSERSNNEQFF,TGTGCCAGCAGTGAACGAAGTAACAATGAGCAGTTCTTC
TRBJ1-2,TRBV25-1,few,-,CASSETVNYGYTF,TGTGCCAGCAGTGAAACAGTCAACTATGGCTACACCTTC